This T cell receptor (beta chain) emerged from a study of blood T cell repertoires in COVID-19. On the study more broadly: The origin of the acute and convalescent COVID-19 samples was the United States, Italy and Spain.

Original processing methods: Using reference gene primer amplification, nucleated cell counts were estimated. Only in-frame clones appear in the TCRdb table, and some are missing; sequencing was by immunoSEQ multiplex PCR. D and trimming come from the DNA, and the V and J calls and clone size come from that table. Of about 34,000 clones in the sample, approximately 88% were seen once. Trimming left V 10 bases short and J 2 bases short, with 13 bases between. This CDR3 has 13 residues. Germline-derived CDR1 and CDR2 are KGHDR and SFDVKD. This TCR came from a man aged 65-85 years with active COVID-19. V usage is TRBV24-1 and J usage is TRBJ1-2; maybe TRBD1 (5 bases). What was sequenced was peripheral blood. CDR3 nucleotides: TGTGCCACAGGGGAGGCAGGGAACTATGGCTACACCTTC. Translation: CATGEAGNYGYTF.